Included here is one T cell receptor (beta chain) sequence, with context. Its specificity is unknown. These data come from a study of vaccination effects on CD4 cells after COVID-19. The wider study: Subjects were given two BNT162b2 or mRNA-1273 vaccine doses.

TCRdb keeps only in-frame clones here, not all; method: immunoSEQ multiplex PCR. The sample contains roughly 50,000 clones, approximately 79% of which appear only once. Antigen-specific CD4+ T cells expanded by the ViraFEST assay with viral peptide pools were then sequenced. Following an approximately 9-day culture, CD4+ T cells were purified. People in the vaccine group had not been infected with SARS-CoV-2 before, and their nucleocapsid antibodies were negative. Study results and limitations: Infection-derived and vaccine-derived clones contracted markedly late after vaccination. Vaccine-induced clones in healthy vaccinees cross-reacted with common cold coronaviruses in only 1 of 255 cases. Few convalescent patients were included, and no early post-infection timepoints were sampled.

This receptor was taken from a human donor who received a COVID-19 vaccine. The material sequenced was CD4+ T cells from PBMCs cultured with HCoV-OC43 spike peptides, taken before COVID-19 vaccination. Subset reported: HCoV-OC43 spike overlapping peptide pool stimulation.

CDR3 region: CASRRTPNQPQHF. CDR3 bases: TGTGCCAGTAGAAGAACTCCCAATCAGCCCCAGCATTTT. This chain joins TRBV19 and TRBJ1-5; D remains unclear. V lost 6 bases, J lost 3 bases, and 9 bases lay in between. CDR3 length: 13 amino acids. The germline CDR1 and CDR2 sequences are LNHDA and SQIVND (reference sequence).